Presented here are 15 T cell receptor beta chains from one specimen sequenced in a study of control samples from healthy donors and cancer patients. Repertoires were generated with immunoSEQ multiplex PCR, while TCRdb's copy carries only in-frame clones and drops some. Of 79,000 or so clones in the sample, approximately 88% are singletons; the top ten hold 9.5% to 10%. The sequenced sample consisted of PBMCs. The receptors originated from a woman in her 50s with colorectal cancer.

The V and J genes are TRBV7-2 and TRBJ1-6, with D unresolved. CDR1 is SGHTA and CDR2 is FQGNSA in the germline V gene. V lost 6 bases and J lost 0, with 12 bases in between. CDR3 length: 16 residues. This CDR3 reads CASRPGESSYNSPLHF. As DNA, the CDR3 is TGTGCCAGCAGACCAGGCGAAAGCTCCTATAATTCACCCCTCCACTTT.

The chain employs TRBV5-5 and TRBJ1-4; the D gene is possibly TRBD1 (6 bases). The V gene lost 4 bases and the J gene lost 6 bases, with 16 bases spanning the gap. CDR3 size: 15 residues. The germline gives CDR1 SGHKS, CDR2 YYEKEE (reference sequence). Written as DNA, the CDR3 is TGTGCCAGCAGCCAAACAGGGCGGCGAGATGAAAAACTGTTTTTT. Protein: CASSQTGRRDEKLFF.

This clone was seen once. The chain has TRBV9 and TRBJ2-5; D is unresolved. V lost 4 bases and J 2 bases, leaving 6 bases between the germline ends. Germline CDR1 and CDR2: SGDLS and YYNGEE. This CDR3 contains 12 residues. DNA for the CDR3: TGTGCCAGCAGCAGGAGTCAAGAGACCCAGTACTTC. Translating it yields CASSRSQETQYF.

V is TRBV5-1 and J is TRBJ1-2; D may be TRBD1 (5 bases). The CDR3 is 13 residues long. The germline V gene encodes CDR1 SGHRS and CDR2 YFSETQ. Deletions cut 0 bases from V and 8 bases from J, with 11 bases between. CDR3 sequence (DNA): TGCGCCAGCAGCTTGGTTCTAGGGGAGGGCTACACCTTC. It translates to CASSLVLGEGYTF.

This CDR3 is CASSPGQGANYGYTF. The CDR3 bases are TGTGCCAGCTCACCAGGTCAGGGGGCTAACTATGGCTACACCTTC. The rearrangement links TRBV18 to TRBJ1-2, with 7 positions matching TRBD1. The CDR3 length is 15 residues. The germline CDR1 and CDR2 sequences are KGHSH and LQKENI. V dropped 2 bases and J dropped 0; count of bases not matched to a gene: 3.

This clone has only a few counts. This chain connects TRBV13 to TRBJ2-3; perhaps TRBD2 as D (7 bases). Germline V CDR1 and CDR2: PRHDT, FYEKMQ (reference sequence). V was cut by 5 bases and J by 5 bases, with 23 bases left in between. This CDR3 contains 17 residues. CDR3 DNA sequence: TGTGCCAGCAGCACGAGGTCGGGGGGCGGGATCGGAGATACGCAGTATTTT. It encodes CASSTRSGGGIGDTQYF.

The V call is TRBV5-6, the J call TRBJ2-3; 9 nucleotides match TRBD2. The CDR3 is made up of 16 amino acids. Germline loops: CDR1 SGHDT, CDR2 YYEEEE. Trimming at V came to 4 bases and at J to 2 bases, leaving 8 bases not matched to a gene. The CDR3 loop reads CASSPIAGAFTDTQYF. The DNA for the CDR3 is TGTGCCAGCAGCCCGATAGCGGGGGCTTTCACAGATACGCAGTATTTT.

The genes are TRBV3-1 (or the pseudogene TRBV3-2) and TRBJ2-1; 7 nucleotides match TRBD1. Trimming at V came to 5 bases and at J to 10 bases, leaving 5 bases not matched to a gene. The CDR3 covers 12 residues. CDR1 and CDR2 from the germline V gene are LGHDT and YNNKEL (reference sequence). CDR3 DNA: TGTGCCAGCAGCAAAAGACAGGGAGAGCAGTTCTTC. It yields the protein CASSKRQGEQFF.

CDR3 amino acids: CASSEGHRGYYNSPLHF. DNA of the CDR3: TGTGCCAGCAGTGAGGGGCACAGGGGGTATTATAATTCACCCCTCCACTTT. V usage is TRBV6-1 and J usage is TRBJ1-6; 8 bases line up with TRBD1. The CDR3 is 17 amino acids. Germline CDR1 MNHNS, CDR2 SASEGT. J was trimmed by 4 bases and V by 3 bases; bases with no gene match: 8.

This clone has only a few counts. The chain joins TRBV7-3 to TRBJ2-5; D is perhaps TRBD1 (6 bases). Trimming left V 5 bases short and J 5 bases short, with 12 bases between. Germline CDR1 is SGHTA and CDR2 is FQGTGA. The length of the CDR3 is 13 residues. The CDR3 sequence: CASSPMRGETQYF. The CDR3 region has the DNA TGTGCCAGCAGCCCCATGAGGGGGGAGACCCAGTACTTC.

The chain is built from TRBV12-3 or TRBV12-4 and TRBJ1-1, with unresolved D. The CDR3 length is 13 residues. Trimming removed 7 bases from V and 3 bases from J, with 12 bases in between. The CDR3 sequence is CASNPQRDTEAFF. The CDR3 DNA reads TGTGCCAGCAACCCACAAAGGGACACTGAAGCTTTCTTT.

This chain connects TRBV6-2 or TRBV6-3 to TRBJ1-1; D might be TRBD1 (5 bases). The length of the CDR3 is 14 residues. V was trimmed by 2 bases and J by 0 bases, leaving 7 bases between them. Germline V gives CDR1 MNHEY, CDR2 SVGEGT. DNA of the CDR3: TGTGCCAGCAGTTACGTAGGGGTGAACACTGAAGCTTTCTTT. It is translated as CASSYVGVNTEAFF.

The V call is TRBV6-5, the J call TRBJ1-1, with D tentatively TRBD1 (5 bases). The length of the CDR3 is 13 residues. CDR1 is MNHEY, CDR2 SVGAGI, per germline. Trimming took off 8 bases at V and 5 bases at J, with 15 bases between the two ends. CDR3 residues: CASHGGGKTEAFF. CDR3 DNA sequence: TGTGCCAGCCATGGGGGGGGAAAAACTGAAGCTTTCTTT.

On this clone itself: This CDR3 is also generated by other DNA sequences in the sample. V gene TRBV7-2 combines with J gene TRBJ2-7; no definite D call. The CDR3 runs to 13 residues. Germline V gene lookup returns CDR1 SGHTA and CDR2 FQGNSA. V was cut by 0 bases and J by 3 bases, with 6 bases left in between. This CDR3 is CASSLAGNYEQYV. In DNA form, the CDR3 reads TGTGCCAGCAGCTTAGCGGGAAACTACGAGCAGTACGTC.

CDR3 in DNA: TGTGCCAGCAGCCCCTTCTGGGGGTCTTACAATGAGCAGTTCTTC. It translates to CASSPFWGSYNEQFF. The rearrangement links TRBV7-2 to TRBJ2-1, with D possibly being TRBD1 or TRBD2 (5 bases each). The length of the CDR3 is 15 residues. With 5 bases removed from V and 4 bases from J, the gap between germline ends came to 15 bases. In germline, CDR1 is SGHTA, CDR2 FQGNSA. Supplemented by reference TRBV7-2 and TRBJ2-1, the full variable domain reads GAGVSQSPSNKVTEKGKDVELRCDPISGHTALYWYRQSLGQGLEFLIYFQGNSAPDKSGLPSDRFSAERTGGSVSTLTIQRTQQEDSAVYLCASSPFWGSYNEQFFGPGTRLTVL.